Listed below are T cell receptor beta chains from one sample, sequenced in a study of blood T cell repertoires in COVID-19. The protocol was immunoSEQ multiplex PCR, while the TCRdb copy is restricted to in-frame clones and leaves out a portion. The profile covers about 83,000 clones, with 87% appearing a single time and almost 5.5% taken by the ten largest. The specimen was peripheral blood. Receptors originate from a man between 60 and 70 years old with acute or convalescent COVID-19. Both conserved end residues are part of each CDR3. A D gene is named only where the DNA matches it firmly. Not every row has a clone size; where given, it reads once, few, many or a size class.

v_gene	abundance	j_gene	d_gene	CDR3nt	CDR3aa
TRBV12-3/TRBV12-4	.	TRBJ2-7	.	TGTGCCAGCAGTCCCCGGGAGACCCGGGAGCAGTACTTC	CASSPRETREQYF
TRBV5-1	.	TRBJ1-2	.	TGCGCCAGCAGCTTGGCGGGGGGCGAAACTGAGGGCTACACCTTC	CASSLAGGETEGYTF
TRBV2	.	TRBJ2-2	.	TGTGCCAGTCGCGGGGTGTGGGAAGCGAACACCGGGGAGCTGTTTTTT	CASRGVWEANTGELFF
TRBV5-1	.	TRBJ2-1	TRBD1	TGCGCCAGCAGCTTGGGGACAGGGGGCTCTCTTAGCTCCTACAATGAGCAGTTCTTC	CASSLGTGGSLSSYNEQFF
TRBV4-3	.	TRBJ1-2	.	TGCGCCAGCAGCCAAGATGGGATTTTCCCGGGAGGGGGCTATGGCTACACCTTC	CASSQDGIFPGGGYGYTF
TRBV12-3/TRBV12-4	.	TRBJ1-2	.	TGTGCCAGCAGTTCGGGGGTGAGGTATGGCTACACCTTC	CASSSGVRYGYTF
TRBV29-1	.	TRBJ1-1	.	TGCAGCGCCGGACAGACAAACACTGAAGCTTTCTTT	CSAGQTNTEAFF
TRBV19	.	TRBJ1-3	.	TGTGCCAGTAGTATCTCCTATTCCTCTGGAAACACCATATATTTT	CASSISYSSGNTIYF
TRBV4-1	few	TRBJ1-2	.	TGCGCCAGCAGCCAAGATATAAGAGACTATGGCTACACCTTC	CASSQDIRDYGYTF
TRBV7-2	.	TRBJ2-7	.	TGTGCCAGCAGCTTAAGTGAGTCCTACGAGCAGTACTTC	CASSLSESYEQYF
TRBV19	.	TRBJ1-2	TRBD1	TGTGCCAGTAGTCCCTTCGGACAGGGGGAATATGGCTACACCTTC	CASSPFGQGEYGYTF
TRBV7-2	.	TRBJ1-2	TRBD1	TGTGCCAGCAGCTTCACCGGGACAGGGATTAACTATGGCTACACCTTC	CASSFTGTGINYGYTF
TRBV2	once	TRBJ1-2	TRBD1	TGTGCCAGCAGTTGGACAGGAAAGGATGGCTACACCTTC	CASSWTGKDGYTF
TRBV13	few	TRBJ2-7	.	TGTGCCAGCAGCTTACCGCGGGCAGCTTCCAACTACGAGCAGTACTTC	CASSLPRAASNYEQYF
TRBV19	.	TRBJ2-2	.	TGTGCCAGTAGTCGCGGGCCGAACACCGGGGAGCTGTTTTTT	CASSRGPNTGELFF
TRBV6-2/TRBV6-3	once	TRBJ2-7	.	TGTGCCAGCAGTTACTCGGGAGATTACGAGCAGTACTTC	CASSYSGDYEQYF
TRBV20-1	.	TRBJ2-7	.	TGCAGTGCTAGTTTCTTCTCTGGAGTTAGCGAGCAGTACTTC	CSASFFSGVSEQYF
TRBV14	.	TRBJ2-7	TRBD1	TGTGCCAGCAGCCAATCGACAGGGGGGGCCTACGAGCAGTACTTC	CASSQSTGGAYEQYF
TRBV30	once	TRBJ2-3	TRBD2	TGTGCCTGCCCCACAGAGGGCGGGGGAACAGATACGCAGTATTTT	CACPTEGGGTDTQYF
TRBV3-1/TRBV3-2	.	TRBJ1-3	TRBD1	TGTGCCAGCGCTGAAGGGACAGTTGGAAACACCATATATTTT	CASAEGTVGNTIYF
TRBV30	.	TRBJ1-2	.	TGTGCCTGGAGTTCTGGGGGGGGCAATGGCTACACCTTC	CAWSSGGGNGYTF
TRBV24-1	.	TRBJ2-1	TRBD1	TGTGCCACCAGCGAGGGACAGAGCTCCTACAATGAGCAGTTCTTC	CATSEGQSSYNEQFF
TRBV6-6	few	TRBJ1-2	.	TGTGCCAGCAGTTCGGAAGGCGGGGGGGCGAGCTATGGCTACACCTTC	CASSSEGGGASYGYTF
TRBV19	.	TRBJ1-5	.	TGTGCCAGTAGTATCTCAGGGAATCAGCCCCAGCATTTT	CASSISGNQPQHF
TRBV9	.	TRBJ1-1	TRBD1	TGTGCCAGCAGCGCCGGGACAGCAAACACTGAAGCTTTCTTT	CASSAGTANTEAFF
TRBV28	.	TRBJ1-2	TRBD1	TGTGCCAGCAGCCGGGGACAGAACTATGGCTACACCTTC	CASSRGQNYGYTF
TRBV19	.	TRBJ1-1	TRBD1	TGTGCCAGTATTAGGACAGGGGTGTCTGAAGCTTTCTTT	CASIRTGVSEAFF
TRBV4-3	.	TRBJ2-7	TRBD1	TGCGCCAGCAGCCAAGGACAGGGGGACTACGAGCAGTACTTC	CASSQGQGDYEQYF
TRBV19	.	TRBJ2-7	TRBD2	TGTGCCAGTAGTCCCGGGGAGGGTTACGAGCAGTACTTC	CASSPGEGYEQYF
TRBV5-1	.	TRBJ1-5	TRBD1	TGCGCCAGCAGCCTACAGGGGGAAGGTCAGCCCCAGCATTTT	CASSLQGEGQPQHF
TRBV6-5	.	TRBJ2-7	TRBD1	TGTGCCAGGCGCCGGGACAGGGTCTACGAGCAGTACTTC	CARRRDRVYEQYF
TRBV3-1/TRBV3-2	.	TRBJ1-3	.	TGTGCCAGCAGCCACACAGGGTCTGGAAACACCATATATTTT	CASSHTGSGNTIYF
TRBV27	.	TRBJ1-2	TRBD1	TGTGCCAGCAGTTTGGACAGGGGGCTCCGGGGCTACACCTTC	CASSLDRGLRGYTF
TRBV14	.	TRBJ2-5	.	TGTGCCAGCAGCCAACTTTCCAGGGAAGAGACCCAGTACTTC	CASSQLSREETQYF
TRBV6-1	.	TRBJ2-7	.	TGTGCCAGCAGTGACACCTACGAGCAGTACTTC	CASSDTYEQYF
TRBV15	.	TRBJ1-1	.	TGTGCCACCAGCAGAGATCGGAAGGGAGTCACTGAAGCTTTCTTT	CATSRDRKGVTEAFF
TRBV6-5	.	TRBJ2-1	.	TGTGCCAGCAGTAACCAACAGCCCTACGAGCAGTTCTTC	CASSNQQPYEQFF
TRBV4-2	many	TRBJ1-3	.	TGTGCCAGCAGCCAAGATTACACCTTCTCTGGAAACACCATATATTTT	CASSQDYTFSGNTIYF
TRBV7-2	.	TRBJ2-7	TRBD2	TGTGCCAGCAGCTCCAGAGCGGGGGGCGCAGGGGGACATTACGAGCAGTACTTC	CASSSRAGGAGGHYEQYF
TRBV10-1	.	TRBJ2-2	.	TGCGCCAGCAGTCTGACCGCGTCGGGCGGGGAGCTGTTTTTT	CASSLTASGGELFF
TRBV5-1	.	TRBJ2-5	TRBD2	TGCGCCAGCAGCTCAATCGGGCTAGCGGGTCAAGAGACCCAGTACTTC	CASSSIGLAGQETQYF
TRBV24-1	.	TRBJ2-3	.	TGTGCCACCGGTTCCCGGGACATCGCTAGCACAGATACGCAGTATTTT	CATGSRDIASTDTQYF
TRBV18	.	TRBJ2-7	.	TGTGCCAGCTCACCTACACAGGGTCCCGCCTCCTACGAGCAGTACTTC	CASSPTQGPASYEQYF
TRBV10-1	.	TRBJ1-5	.	TGCGCCACCCCTCGGACAGATTATAGCAATCAGCCCCAGCATTTT	CATPRTDYSNQPQHF
TRBV10-2	.	TRBJ2-5	TRBD1	TGCGCCAGCAGAGCCGGGACAGGGAACCAAGAGACCCAGTACTTC	CASRAGTGNQETQYF
TRBV7-2	.	TRBJ2-5	TRBD2	TGTGCCAGCAGCCGTTCGGGGGGGCGGGAGACCCAGTACTTC	CASSRSGGRETQYF
TRBV19	.	TRBJ1-2	.	TGTGCCAGTAGTTTCCAGGGGACCCGGGGCTATGGCTACACCTTC	CASSFQGTRGYGYTF
TRBV6-1	.	TRBJ1-5	.	TGTGCCAGCAGTGAAGCAGGGGGGGACAAACTCAATCAGCCCCAGCATTTT	CASSEAGGDKLNQPQHF
TRBV12-5	.	TRBJ1-1	.	TGTGCTAGTGGTTTGCTAAACACTGAAGCTTTCTTT	CASGLLNTEAFF